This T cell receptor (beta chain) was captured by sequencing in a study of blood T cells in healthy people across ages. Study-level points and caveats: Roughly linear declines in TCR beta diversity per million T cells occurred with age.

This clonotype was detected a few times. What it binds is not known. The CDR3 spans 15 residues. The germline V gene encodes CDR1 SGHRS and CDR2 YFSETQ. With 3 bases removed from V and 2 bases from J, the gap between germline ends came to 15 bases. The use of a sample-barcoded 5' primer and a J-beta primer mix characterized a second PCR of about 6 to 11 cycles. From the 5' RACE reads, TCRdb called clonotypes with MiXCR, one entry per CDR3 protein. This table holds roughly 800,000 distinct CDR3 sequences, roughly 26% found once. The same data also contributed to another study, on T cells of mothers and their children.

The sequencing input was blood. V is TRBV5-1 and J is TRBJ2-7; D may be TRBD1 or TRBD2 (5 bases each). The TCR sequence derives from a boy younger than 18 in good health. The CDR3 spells CASSYPGRDTYEQYF. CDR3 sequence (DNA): TGCGCCAGCAGCTACCCGGGACGGGATACCTACGAGCAGTACTTC.